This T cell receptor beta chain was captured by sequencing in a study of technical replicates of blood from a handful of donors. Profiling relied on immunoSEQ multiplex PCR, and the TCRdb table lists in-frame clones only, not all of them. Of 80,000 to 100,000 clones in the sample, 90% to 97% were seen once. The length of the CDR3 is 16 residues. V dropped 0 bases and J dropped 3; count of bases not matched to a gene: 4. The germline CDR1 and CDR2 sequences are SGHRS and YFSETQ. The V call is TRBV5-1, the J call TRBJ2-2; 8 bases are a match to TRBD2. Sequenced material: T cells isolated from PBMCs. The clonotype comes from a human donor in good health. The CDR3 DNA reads TGCGCCAGCAGCTTGGTTAGCGGGGTTTACACCGGGGAGCTGTTTTTT. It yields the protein CASSLVSGVYTGELFF.